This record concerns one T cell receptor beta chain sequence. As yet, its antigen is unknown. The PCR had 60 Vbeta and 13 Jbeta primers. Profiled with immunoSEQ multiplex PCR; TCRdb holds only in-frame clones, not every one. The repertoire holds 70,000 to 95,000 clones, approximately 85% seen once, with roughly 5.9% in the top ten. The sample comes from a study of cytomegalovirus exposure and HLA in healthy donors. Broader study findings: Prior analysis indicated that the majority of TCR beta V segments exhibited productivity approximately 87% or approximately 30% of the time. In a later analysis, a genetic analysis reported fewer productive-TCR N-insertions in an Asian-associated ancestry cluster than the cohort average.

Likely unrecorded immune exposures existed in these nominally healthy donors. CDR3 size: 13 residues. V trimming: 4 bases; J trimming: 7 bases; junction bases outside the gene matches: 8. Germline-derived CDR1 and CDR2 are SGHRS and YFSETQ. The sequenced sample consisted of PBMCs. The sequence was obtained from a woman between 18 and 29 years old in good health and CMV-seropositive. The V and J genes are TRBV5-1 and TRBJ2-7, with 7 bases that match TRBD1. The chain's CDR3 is CASSLGQVEEQYF. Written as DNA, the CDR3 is TGCGCCAGCAGCCTTGGACAGGTTGAAGAGCAGTACTTC.